The sequence of this T cell receptor beta chain was determined in a study of naive and memory T cell subsets. This CDR3 is built from 16 residues. Trimming left V 0 bases short and J 3 bases short, with 15 bases between. In germline, CDR1 is LGHNA, CDR2 YSLEER. Two oligonucleotides, mixed equimolar, formed the beta constant-region primer covering TRBC1 and TRBC2. The ligated cDNA underwent four PCR rounds using SP2 and nested alpha and beta constant-region primers. MiXCR, applied by TCRdb to the UMI-ligation and nested PCR reads, yields one record per CDR3 protein. The sample has roughly 92,000 distinct CDR3 sequences, about 11% seen once. Regarding the study as a whole: Naive and memory subsets had different power law exponents for TCR abundance. Clonotypes are single alpha or beta chains, not paired receptors. In naive cells, over 85% of TCR sequences were seen only once. Expression changes during T cell differentiation may affect RNA-based TCR counts. Especially in CD8 cells, naive repertoires contained a few larger clonotypes, possibly CD45RA-re-expressing memory cells.

This clonotype was detected a few times. Its specificity is not known. Sequencing input: naive CD4+ T cells from blood. The chain links TRBV4-3 to TRBJ2-7; maybe TRBD1 (5 bases). This TCR was recovered from a human donor in good health. The chain's CDR3 is CASSQDRTTENYEQYF. CDR3 sequence (DNA): TGCGCCAGCAGCCAAGATCGGACGACAGAGAACTACGAGCAGTACTTC.